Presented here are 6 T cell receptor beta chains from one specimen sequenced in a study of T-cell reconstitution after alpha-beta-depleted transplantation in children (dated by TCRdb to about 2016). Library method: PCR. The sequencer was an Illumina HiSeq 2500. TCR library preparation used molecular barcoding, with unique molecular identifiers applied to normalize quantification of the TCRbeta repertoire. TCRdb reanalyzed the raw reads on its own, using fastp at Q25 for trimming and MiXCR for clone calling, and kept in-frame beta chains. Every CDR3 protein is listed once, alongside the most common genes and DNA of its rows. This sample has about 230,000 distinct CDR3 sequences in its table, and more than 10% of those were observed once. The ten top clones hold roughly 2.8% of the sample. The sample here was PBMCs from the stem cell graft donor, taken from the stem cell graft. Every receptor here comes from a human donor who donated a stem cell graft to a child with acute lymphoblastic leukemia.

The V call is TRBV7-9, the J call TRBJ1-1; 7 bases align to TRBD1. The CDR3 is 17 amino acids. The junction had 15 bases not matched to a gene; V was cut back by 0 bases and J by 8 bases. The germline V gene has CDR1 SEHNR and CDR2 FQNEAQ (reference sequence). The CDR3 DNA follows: TGTGCCAGCAGCTTAGCTTCTCCGACAGGGCGCCTCGCGGAAGCTTTCTTT. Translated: CASSLASPTGRLAEAFF.

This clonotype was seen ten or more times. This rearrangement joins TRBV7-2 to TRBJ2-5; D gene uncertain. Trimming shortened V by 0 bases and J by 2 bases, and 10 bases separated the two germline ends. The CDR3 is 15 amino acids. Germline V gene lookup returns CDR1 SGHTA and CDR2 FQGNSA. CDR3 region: CASSLAFSPQETQYF. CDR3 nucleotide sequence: TGTGCCAGCAGCTTAGCGTTTTCTCCACAAGAGACCCAGTACTTC.

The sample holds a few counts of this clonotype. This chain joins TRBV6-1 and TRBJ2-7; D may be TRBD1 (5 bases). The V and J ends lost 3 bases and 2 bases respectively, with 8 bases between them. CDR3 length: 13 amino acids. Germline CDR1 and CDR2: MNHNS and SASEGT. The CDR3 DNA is TGTGCCAGCAGTGATGCAGGGCCCTACGAGCAGTACTTC. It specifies CASSDAGPYEQYF.

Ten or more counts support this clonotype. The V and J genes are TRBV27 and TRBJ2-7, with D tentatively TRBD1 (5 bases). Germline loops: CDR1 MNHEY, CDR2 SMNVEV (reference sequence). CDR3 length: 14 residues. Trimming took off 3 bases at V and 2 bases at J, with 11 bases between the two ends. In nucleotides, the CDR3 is TGTGCCAGCAGTTTGCTCGCAGGGACCTACGAGCAGTACTTC. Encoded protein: CASSLLAGTYEQYF.

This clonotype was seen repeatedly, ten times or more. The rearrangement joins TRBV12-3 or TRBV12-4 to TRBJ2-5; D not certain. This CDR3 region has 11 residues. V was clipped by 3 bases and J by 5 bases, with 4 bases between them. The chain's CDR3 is CASSFEETQYF. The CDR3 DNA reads TGTGCCAGCAGTTTTGAGGAGACCCAGTACTTC.

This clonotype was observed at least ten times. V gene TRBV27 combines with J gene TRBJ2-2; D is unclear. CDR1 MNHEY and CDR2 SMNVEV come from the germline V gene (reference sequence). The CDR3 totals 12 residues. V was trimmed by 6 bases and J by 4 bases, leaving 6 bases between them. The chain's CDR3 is CASRGITGELFF. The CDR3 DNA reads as TGTGCCAGCAGAGGGATCACCGGGGAGCTGTTTTTT.